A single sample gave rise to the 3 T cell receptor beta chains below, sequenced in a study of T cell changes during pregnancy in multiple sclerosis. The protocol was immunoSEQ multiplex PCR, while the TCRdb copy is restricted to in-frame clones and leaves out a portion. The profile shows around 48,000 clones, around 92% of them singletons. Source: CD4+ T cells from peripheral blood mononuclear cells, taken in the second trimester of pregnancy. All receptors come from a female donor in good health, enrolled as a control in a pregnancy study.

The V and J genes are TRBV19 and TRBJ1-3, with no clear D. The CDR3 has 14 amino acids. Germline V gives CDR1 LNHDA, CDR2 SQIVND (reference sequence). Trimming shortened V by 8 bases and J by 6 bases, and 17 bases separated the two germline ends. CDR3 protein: CASSPGDGENTIYF. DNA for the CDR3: TGTGCCAGTTCCCCGGGAGACGGGGAAAACACCATATATTTT.

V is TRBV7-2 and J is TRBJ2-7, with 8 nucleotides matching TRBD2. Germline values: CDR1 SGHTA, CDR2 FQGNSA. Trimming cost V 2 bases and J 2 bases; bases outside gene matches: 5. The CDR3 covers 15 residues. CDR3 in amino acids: CASSLTAGGAYEQYF. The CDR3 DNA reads TGTGCCAGCAGCTTAACCGCGGGAGGTGCCTACGAGCAGTACTTC.

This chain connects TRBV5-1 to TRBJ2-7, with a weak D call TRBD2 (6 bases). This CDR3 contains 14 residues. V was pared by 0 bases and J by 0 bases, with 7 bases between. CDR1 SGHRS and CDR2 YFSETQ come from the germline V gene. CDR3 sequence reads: CASSLAGDSYEQYF. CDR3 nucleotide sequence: TGCGCCAGCAGCTTGGCGGGGGACTCCTACGAGCAGTACTTC.